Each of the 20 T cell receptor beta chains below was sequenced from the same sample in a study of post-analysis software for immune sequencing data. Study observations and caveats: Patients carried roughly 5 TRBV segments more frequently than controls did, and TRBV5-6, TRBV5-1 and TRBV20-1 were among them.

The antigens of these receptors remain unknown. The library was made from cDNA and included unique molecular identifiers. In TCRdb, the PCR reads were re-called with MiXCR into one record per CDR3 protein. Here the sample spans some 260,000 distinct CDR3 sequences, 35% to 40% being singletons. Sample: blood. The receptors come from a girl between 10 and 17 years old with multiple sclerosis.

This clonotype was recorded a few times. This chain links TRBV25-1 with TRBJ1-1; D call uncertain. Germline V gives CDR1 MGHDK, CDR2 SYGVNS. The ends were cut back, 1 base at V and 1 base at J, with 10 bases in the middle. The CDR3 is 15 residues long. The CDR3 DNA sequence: TGTGCCAGCAGTGAATCGGTAGCGGGGAACACTGAAGCTTTCTTT. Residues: CASSESVAGNTEAFF.

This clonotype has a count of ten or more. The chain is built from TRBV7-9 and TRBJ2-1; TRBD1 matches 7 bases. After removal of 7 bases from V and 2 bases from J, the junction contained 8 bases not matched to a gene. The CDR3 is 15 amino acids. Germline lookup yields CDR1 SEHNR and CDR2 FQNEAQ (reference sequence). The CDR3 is CASIRDRATYNEQFF. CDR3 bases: TGTGCCAGCATCCGAGACAGGGCTACCTACAATGAGCAGTTCTTC.

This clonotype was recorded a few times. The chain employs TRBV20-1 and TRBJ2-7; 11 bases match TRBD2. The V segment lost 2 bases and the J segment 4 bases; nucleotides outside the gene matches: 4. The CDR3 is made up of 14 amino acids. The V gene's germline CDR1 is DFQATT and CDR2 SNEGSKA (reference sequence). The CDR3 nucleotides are TGCAGTGCTAGACCTACTAGCGGGAGATACGAGCAGTACTTC. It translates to CSARPTSGRYEQYF.

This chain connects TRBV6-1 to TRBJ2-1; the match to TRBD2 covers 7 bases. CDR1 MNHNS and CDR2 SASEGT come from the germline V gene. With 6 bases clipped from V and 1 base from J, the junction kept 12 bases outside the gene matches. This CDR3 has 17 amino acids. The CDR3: CASSLYPSSGSYNEQFF. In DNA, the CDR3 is TGTGCCAGCAGCCTTTACCCGTCTAGCGGATCCTACAATGAGCAGTTCTTC.

For the CDR3, the DNA is TGCAGTGCTAGATGGCGGACAGGCCTGAACACTGAAGCTTTCTTT. Protein sequence: CSARWRTGLNTEAFF. The chain combines TRBV20-1 with TRBJ1-1; 7 bases are a match to TRBD1. V lost 2 bases and J lost 0; bases outside the gene matches: 6. The germline V gene encodes CDR1 DFQATT and CDR2 SNEGSKA (reference sequence). CDR3 length equals 15 residues.

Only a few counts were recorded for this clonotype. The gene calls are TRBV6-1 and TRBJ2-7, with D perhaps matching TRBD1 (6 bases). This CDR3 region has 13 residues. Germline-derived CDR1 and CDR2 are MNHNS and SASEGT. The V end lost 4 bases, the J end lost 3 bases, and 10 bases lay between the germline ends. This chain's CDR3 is CASSAGVNYEQYF. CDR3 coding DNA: TGTGCCAGCAGTGCAGGGGTAAACTACGAGCAGTACTTC.

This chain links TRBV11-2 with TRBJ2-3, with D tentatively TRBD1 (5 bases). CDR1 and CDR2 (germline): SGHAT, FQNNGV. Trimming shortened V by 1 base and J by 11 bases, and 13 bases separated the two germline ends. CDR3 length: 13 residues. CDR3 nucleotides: TGTGCCAGCAGCTTAGTTAGATACCAGGGGCAGTATTTT. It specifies CASSLVRYQGQYF.

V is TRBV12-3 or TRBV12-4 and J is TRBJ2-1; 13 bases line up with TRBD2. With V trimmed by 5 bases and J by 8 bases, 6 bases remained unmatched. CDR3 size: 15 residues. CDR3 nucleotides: TGTGCCAGCAGTCTCGGACTAGCGGGAGTTTATGAGCAGTTCTTC. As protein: CASSLGLAGVYEQFF.

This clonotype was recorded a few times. The DNA of the CDR3 is TGTGCCAGCAGCCAGGCTCTCGGGGGCTATGGCTACACCTTC. Amino acids: CASSQALGGYGYTF. The V gene is TRBV14, the J gene TRBJ1-2, with a possible D match to TRBD1 (5 bases). The CDR3 is 14 amino acids. The ends were cut back, 3 bases at V and 4 bases at J, with 12 bases in the middle. Germline assignment: CDR1 SGHDN and CDR2 FVKESK.

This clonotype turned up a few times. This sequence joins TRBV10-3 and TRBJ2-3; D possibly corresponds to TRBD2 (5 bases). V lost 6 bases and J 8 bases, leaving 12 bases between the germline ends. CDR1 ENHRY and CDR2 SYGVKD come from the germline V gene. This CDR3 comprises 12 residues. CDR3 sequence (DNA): TGTGCCATCAGGGGCCCAGCGGTTACGCAGTATTTT. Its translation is CAIRGPAVTQYF.

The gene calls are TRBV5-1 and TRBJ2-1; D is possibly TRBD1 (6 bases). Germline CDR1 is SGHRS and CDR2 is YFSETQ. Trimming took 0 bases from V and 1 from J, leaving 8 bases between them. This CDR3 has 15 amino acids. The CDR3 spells CASSLAQGSYNEQFF. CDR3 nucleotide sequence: TGCGCCAGCAGCTTGGCACAGGGTTCCTACAATGAGCAGTTCTTC.

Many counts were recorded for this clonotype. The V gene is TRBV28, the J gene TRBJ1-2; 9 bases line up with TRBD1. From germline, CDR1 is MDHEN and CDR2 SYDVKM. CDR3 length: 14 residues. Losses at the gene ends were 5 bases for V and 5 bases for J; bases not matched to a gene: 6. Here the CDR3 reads CASSGDRVYYGYTF. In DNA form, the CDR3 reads TGTGCCAGCAGTGGGGACAGGGTTTATTATGGCTACACCTTC.

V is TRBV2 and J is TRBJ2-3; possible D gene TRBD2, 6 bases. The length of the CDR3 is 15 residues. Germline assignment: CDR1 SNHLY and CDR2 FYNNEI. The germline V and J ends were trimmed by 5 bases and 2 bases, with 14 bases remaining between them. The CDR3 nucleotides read TGTGCCAGCAGTATACAAGGACTAAACACAGATACGCAGTATTTT. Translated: CASSIQGLNTDTQYF.

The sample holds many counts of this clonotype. For the CDR3, the DNA is TGTGCCAGCAGCCTTTTCAATCGACCAGGGGACACTGAAGCTTTCTTT. This encodes CASSLFNRPGDTEAFF. This chain connects TRBV5-6 to TRBJ1-1; a possible D gene is TRBD1 (6 bases). Trimming pared 4 bases from V and 3 bases from J, leaving 19 bases between. The CDR3 totals 16 residues. Germline values: CDR1 SGHDT, CDR2 YYEEEE.

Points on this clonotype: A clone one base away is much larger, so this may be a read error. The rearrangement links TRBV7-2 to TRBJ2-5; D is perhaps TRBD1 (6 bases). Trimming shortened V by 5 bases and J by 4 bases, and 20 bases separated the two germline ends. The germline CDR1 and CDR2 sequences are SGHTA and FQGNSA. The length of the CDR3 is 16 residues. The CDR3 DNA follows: TGTGCCAGCAGCCCCGAGGGGGACGCCAGCAGAGAGACCCAGTACTTC. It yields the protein CASSPEGDASRETQYF.

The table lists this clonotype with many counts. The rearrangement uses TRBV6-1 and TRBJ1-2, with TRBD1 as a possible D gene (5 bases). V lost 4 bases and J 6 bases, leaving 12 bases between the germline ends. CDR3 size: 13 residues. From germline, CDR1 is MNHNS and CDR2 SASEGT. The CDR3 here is CASSARGVHGYTF. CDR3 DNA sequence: TGTGCCAGCAGTGCAAGAGGGGTCCATGGCTACACCTTC.

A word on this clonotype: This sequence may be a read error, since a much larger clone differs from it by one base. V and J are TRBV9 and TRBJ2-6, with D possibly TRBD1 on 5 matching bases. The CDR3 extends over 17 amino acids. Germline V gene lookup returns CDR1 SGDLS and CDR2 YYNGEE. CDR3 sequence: CASSVNPLSSGASVLTF. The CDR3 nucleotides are TGTGCCAGCAGCGTAAACCCCTTAAGCTCTGGGGCCAGCGTCCTGACTTTC.

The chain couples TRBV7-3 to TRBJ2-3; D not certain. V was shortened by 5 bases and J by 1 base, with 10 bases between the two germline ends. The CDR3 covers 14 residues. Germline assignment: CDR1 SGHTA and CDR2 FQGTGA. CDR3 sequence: CASSQTLGTDTQYF. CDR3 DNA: TGTGCCAGCAGCCAGACTCTAGGCACAGATACGCAGTATTTT.

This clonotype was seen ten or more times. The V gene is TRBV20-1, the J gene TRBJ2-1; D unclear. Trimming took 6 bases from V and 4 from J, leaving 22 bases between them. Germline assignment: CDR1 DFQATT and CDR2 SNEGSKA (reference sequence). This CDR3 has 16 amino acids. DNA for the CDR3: TGCAGTGCCCCCGGGTCGTTGAACGTGGGGTACAATGAGCAGTTCTTC. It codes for CSAPGSLNVGYNEQFF.

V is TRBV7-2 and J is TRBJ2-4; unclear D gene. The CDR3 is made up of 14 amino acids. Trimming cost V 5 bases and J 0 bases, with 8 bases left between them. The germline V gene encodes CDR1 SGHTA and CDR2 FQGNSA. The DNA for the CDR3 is TGTGCCAGCAGCGAAAACCTAGCCAAAAACATTCAGTACTTC. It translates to CASSENLAKNIQYF.